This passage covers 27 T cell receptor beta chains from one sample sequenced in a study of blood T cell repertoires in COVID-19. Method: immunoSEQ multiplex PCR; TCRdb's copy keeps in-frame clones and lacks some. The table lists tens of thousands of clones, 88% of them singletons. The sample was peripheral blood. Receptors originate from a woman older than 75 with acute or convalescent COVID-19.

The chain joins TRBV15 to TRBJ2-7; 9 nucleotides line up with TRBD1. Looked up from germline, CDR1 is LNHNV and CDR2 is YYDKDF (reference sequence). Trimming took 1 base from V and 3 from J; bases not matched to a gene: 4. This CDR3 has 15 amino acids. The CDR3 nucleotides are TGTGCCACCAGCAGAGGAGGACAGGGGTACTACGAGCAGTACTTC. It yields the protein CATSRGGQGYYEQYF. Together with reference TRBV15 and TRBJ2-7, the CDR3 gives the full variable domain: DAMVIQNPRYQVTQFGKPVTLSCSQTLNHNVMYWYQQKSSQAPKLLFHYYDKDFNNEADTPDNFQSRRPNTSFCFLDIRSPGLGDTAMYLCATSRGGQGYYEQYFGPGTRLTVT.

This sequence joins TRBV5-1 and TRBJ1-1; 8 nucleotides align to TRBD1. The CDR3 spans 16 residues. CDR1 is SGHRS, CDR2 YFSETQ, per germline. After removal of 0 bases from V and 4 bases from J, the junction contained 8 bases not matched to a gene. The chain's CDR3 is CASSLGPTGGVTEAFF. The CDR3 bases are TGCGCCAGCAGCTTGGGGCCAACAGGGGGTGTCACTGAAGCTTTCTTT.

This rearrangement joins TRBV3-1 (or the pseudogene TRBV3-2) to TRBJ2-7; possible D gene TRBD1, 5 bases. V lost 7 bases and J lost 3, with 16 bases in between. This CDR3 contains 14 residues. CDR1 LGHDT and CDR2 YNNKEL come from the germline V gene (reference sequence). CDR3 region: CASTLSGASYEQYF. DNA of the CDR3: TGTGCCAGCACTTTAAGTGGGGCGAGCTACGAGCAGTACTTC.

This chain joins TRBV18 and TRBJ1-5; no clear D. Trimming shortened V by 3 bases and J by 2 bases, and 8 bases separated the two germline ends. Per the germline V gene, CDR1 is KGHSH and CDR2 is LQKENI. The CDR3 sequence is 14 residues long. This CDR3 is CASSPPGGNQPQHF. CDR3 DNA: TGTGCCAGCTCACCCCCAGGTGGCAATCAGCCCCAGCATTTT.

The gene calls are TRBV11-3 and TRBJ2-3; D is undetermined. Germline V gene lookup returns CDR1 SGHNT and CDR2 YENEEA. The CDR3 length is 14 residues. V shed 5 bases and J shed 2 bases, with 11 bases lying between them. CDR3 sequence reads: CASSLDSYTDTQYF. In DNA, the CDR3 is TGTGCCAGCAGCCTCGACTCGTACACAGATACGCAGTATTTT.

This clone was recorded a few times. The CDR3 nucleotides read TGTGCCAGCAGCGCCGGCCGGACAGAATACACCGGGGAGCTGTTTTTT. Translated: CASSAGRTEYTGELFF. This chain joins TRBV9 and TRBJ2-2, with a possible D match to TRBD1 (6 bases). V gave up 3 bases and J gave up 3 bases, with 15 bases separating them. CDR1 is SGDLS, CDR2 YYNGEE, per germline. This CDR3 is built from 16 residues.

The DNA for the CDR3 is TGTGCCAGCAGCCTGGAGCGACGGTCTAACTATGGCTACACCTTC. Encoded protein: CASSLERRSNYGYTF. This rearrangement joins TRBV5-6 to TRBJ1-2; D remains ambiguous. The V gene lost 4 bases and the J gene lost 0 bases, with 13 bases spanning the gap. CDR1 is SGHDT and CDR2 is YYEEEE in the germline V gene. The CDR3 is 15 amino acids.

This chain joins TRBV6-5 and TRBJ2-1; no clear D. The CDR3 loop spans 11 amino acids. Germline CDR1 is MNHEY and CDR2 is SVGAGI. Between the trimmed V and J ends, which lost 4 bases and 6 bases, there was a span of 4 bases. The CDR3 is CASSSFNEQFF. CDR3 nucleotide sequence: TGTGCCAGCAGTTCATTCAATGAGCAGTTCTTC.

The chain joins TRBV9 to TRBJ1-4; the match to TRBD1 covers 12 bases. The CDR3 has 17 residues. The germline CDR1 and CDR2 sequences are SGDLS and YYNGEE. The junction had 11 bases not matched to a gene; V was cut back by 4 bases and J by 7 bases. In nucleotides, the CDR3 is TGTGCCAGCAGCCTCAGGGACAGGGGGCTTGTCGGTGAAAAACTGTTTTTT. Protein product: CASSLRDRGLVGEKLFF.

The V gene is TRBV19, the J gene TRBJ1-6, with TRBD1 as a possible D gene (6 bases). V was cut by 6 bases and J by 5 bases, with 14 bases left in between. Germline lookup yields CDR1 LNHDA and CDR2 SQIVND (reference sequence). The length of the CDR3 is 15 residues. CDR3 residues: CASRTSDRNNSPLHF. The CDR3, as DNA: TGTGCCAGTAGAACCTCGGACAGAAATAATTCACCCCTCCACTTT.

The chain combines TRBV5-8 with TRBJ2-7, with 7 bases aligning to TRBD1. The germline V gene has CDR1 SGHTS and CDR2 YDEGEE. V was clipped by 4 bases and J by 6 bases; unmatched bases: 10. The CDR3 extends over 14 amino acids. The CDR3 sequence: CASSPGTVTFEQYF. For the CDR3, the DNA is TGTGCCAGCAGCCCCGGGACAGTGACCTTCGAGCAGTACTTC.

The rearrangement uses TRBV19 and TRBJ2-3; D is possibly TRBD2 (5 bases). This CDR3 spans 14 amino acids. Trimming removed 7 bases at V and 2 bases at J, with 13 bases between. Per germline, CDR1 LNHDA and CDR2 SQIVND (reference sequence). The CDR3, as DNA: TGTGCCAGTACCCCGACTATTATCACAGATACGCAGTATTTT. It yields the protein CASTPTIITDTQYF. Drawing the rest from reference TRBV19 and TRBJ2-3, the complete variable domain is DGGITQSPKYLFRKEGQNVTLSCEQNLNHDAMYWYRQDPGQGLRLIYYSQIVNDFQKGDIAEGYSVSREKKESFPLTVTSAQKNPTAFYLCASTPTIITDTQYFGPGTRLTVL.

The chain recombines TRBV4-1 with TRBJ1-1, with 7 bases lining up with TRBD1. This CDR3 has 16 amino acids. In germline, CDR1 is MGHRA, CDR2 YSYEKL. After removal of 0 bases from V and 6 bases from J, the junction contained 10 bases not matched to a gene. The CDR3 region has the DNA TGCGCCAGCAGCCAAGACCTGACAGGGAAGGCTTCTGAAGCTTTCTTT. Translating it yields CASSQDLTGKASEAFF.

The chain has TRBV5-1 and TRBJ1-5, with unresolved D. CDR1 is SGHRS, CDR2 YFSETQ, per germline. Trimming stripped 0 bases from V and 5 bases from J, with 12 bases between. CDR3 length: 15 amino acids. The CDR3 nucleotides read TGCGCCAGCAGCTTGGGGCAGGCCCCTCATCAGCCCCAGCATTTT. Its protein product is CASSLGQAPHQPQHF.

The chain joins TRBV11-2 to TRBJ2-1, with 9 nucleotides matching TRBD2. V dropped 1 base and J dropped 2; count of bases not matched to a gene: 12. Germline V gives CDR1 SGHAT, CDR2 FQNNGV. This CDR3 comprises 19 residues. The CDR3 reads CASSLVFGRTSATYNEQFF. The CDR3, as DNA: TGTGCCAGCAGCTTAGTATTCGGCCGGACTAGCGCTACCTACAATGAGCAGTTCTTC.

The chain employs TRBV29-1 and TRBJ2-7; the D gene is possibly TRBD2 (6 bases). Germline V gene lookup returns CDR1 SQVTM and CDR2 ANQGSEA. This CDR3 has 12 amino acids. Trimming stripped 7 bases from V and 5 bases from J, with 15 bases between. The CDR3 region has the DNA TGCAGCGCTAGCAACGGACTAAACGAGCAGTACTTC. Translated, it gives CSASNGLNEQYF.

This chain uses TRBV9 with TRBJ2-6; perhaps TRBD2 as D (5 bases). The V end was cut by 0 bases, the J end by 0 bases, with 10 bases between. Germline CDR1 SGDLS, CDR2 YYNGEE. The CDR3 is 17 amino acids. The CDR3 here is CASSVGHGNSGANVLTF. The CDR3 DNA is TGTGCCAGCAGCGTAGGTCACGGGAACTCTGGGGCCAACGTCCTGACTTTC.

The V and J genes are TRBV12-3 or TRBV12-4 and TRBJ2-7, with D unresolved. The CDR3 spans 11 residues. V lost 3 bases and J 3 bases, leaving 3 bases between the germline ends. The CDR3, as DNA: TGTGCCAGCAGTTTCGGCTACGAGCAGTACTTC. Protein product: CASSFGYEQYF.

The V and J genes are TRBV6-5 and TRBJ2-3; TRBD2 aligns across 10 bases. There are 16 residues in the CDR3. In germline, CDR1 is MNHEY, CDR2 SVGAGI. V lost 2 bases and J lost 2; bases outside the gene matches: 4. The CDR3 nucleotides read TGTGCCAGCAGTTACGCTAGCGGGGGAAACACAGATACGCAGTATTTT. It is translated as CASSYASGGNTDTQYF.

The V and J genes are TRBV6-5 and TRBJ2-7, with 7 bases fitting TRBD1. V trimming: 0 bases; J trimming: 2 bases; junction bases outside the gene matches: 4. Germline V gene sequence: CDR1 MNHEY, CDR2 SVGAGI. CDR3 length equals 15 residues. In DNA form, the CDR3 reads TGTGCCAGCAGTTACTCGACAGGGAGCCCCTACGAGCAGTACTTC. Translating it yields CASSYSTGSPYEQYF.

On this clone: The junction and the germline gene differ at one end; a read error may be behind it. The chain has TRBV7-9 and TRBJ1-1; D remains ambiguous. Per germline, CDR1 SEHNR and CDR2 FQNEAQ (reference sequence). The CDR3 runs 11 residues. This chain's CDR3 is CVSLENTEAFF. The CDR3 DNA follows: TGTGTCAGCCTAGAAAACACTGAAGCTTTCTTT.

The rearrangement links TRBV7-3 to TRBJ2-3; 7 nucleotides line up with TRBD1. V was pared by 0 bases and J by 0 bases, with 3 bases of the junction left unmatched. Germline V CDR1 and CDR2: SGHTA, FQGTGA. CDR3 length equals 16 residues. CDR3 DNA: TGTGCCAGCAGCTTAACCGGGACAGATAGCACAGATACGCAGTATTTT. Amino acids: CASSLTGTDSTDTQYF. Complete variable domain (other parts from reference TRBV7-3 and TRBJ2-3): GAGVSQTPSNKVTEKGKYVELRCDPISGHTALYWYRQSLGQGPEFLIYFQGTGAADDSGLPNDRFFAVRPEGSVSTLKIQRTERGDSAVYLCASSLTGTDSTDTQYFGPGTRLTVL.

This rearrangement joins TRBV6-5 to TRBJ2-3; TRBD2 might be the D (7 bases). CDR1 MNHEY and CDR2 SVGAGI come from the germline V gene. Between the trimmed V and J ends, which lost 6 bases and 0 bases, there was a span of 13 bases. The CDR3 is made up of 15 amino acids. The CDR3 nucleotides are TGTGCCAGCAGCTTGGGGGGGCTTAGCACAGATACGCAGTATTTT. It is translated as CASSLGGLSTDTQYF.

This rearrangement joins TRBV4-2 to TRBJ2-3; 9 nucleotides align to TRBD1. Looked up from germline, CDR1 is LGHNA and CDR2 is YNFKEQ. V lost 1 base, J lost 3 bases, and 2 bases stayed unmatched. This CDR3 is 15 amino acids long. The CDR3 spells CASSQGDRATDTQYF. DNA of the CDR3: TGTGCCAGCAGCCAAGGGGACAGGGCAACAGATACGCAGTATTTT.

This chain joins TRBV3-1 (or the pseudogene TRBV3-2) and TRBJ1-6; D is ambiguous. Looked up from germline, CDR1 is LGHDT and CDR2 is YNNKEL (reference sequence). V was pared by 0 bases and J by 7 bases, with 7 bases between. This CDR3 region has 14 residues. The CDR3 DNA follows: TGTGCCAGCAGCCAAGAATGGCGGAATTCACCCCTCCACTTT. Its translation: CASSQEWRNSPLHF.

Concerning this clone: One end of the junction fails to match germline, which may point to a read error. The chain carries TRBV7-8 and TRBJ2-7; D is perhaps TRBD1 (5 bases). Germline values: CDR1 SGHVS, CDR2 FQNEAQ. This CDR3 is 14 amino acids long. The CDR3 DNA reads TGTGCCAGCAGCTTAACGACAGCCTCCCACGAGCAGTACTTC. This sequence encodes CASSLTTASHEQYF.

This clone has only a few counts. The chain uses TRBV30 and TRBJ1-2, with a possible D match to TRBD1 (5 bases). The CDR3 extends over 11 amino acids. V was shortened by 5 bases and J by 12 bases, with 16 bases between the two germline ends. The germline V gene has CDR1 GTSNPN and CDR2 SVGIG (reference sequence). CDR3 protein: CAWRRQQADTF. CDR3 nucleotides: TGTGCCTGGCGGAGACAGCAGGCCGACACCTTC.